This T cell receptor (beta chain) was recorded in a study of blood T cell repertoires in COVID-19. Enrolment of Seattle patients took place during active infection, and they were followed longitudinally. Sequenced by immunoSEQ multiplex PCR; TCRdb stores in-frame clones only, minus some. The data contain some 390,000 clones, about 89% of them singletons. The sequenced sample consisted of peripheral blood. The source is a woman between 55 and 75 years old with COVID-19, enrolled during active disease.

The chain's CDR3 is CASSQTGTGSSYGYTF. CDR3 coding DNA: TGTGCCAGCAGTCAAACCGGGACAGGGAGTTCCTATGGCTACACCTTC. This chain connects TRBV6-6 to TRBJ1-2, with TRBD1 identical over 9 bases. The CDR3 runs to 16 residues. Unmatched junction bases numbered 11, after V lost 5 bases and J lost 4 bases. CDR1 is MNHNY, CDR2 SVGAGI, per germline (reference sequence).